This T cell receptor (beta chain) was obtained from a study of regulatory T cells in long-lasting Graves disease. Construction of TCR beta libraries relied on iRepertoire HTBI primers and on Arm-PCR targeting CDR3 regions. TCRdb ran MiXCR on the multiplex PCR reads and lists one entry per CDR3 protein. The sample shows roughly 410,000 distinct CDR3 sequences, over 12% of them seen only once. Time point noted: newly diagnosed GD, antithyroid drugs for less than 3 months. RNA extracted from PBMCs served as the sequencing template. One endocrinology department in Xi'an, China, was where patients came from. The germline V gene encodes CDR1 SGHRS and CDR2 YFSETQ. The V end was cut by 4 bases, the J end by 0 bases, with 8 bases between. This CDR3 region has 15 residues. This clonotype was seen many times. The same sample was also studied in work on T cells in Graves' hyperthyroidism and ophthalmopathy.

Sequenced material: peripheral blood mononuclear cells (PBMCs), taken at new diagnosis, from a patient treated with antithyroid drugs. This chain links TRBV5-1 with TRBJ2-6; D may be TRBD2 (5 bases). The receptor comes from a woman aged 40 to 50 with Graves disease. The CDR3 loop is CASSKGSSGANVLTF. DNA of the CDR3: TGCGCCAGCAGCAAAGGGAGCTCTGGGGCCAACGTCCTGACTTTC.